What follows describes a single T cell receptor beta chain. The antigen remains undetermined. The record originates from a study of T-cell reconstitution after alpha-beta-depleted transplantation in children. Study-level results: One year post-transplant, T-cell counts and diversity were largely derived from T cells produced anew.

A TCRbeta library incorporating unique molecular identifiers was prepared. TCRdb called the PCR reads again in MiXCR, with one record for every CDR3 protein. This table has about 210,000 distinct CDR3 sequences, around a sixth appearing once. The CDR3 contains 16 residues. The germline gives CDR1 ENHRY, CDR2 SYGVKD. The trim removed 11 bases at V and 4 bases at J, leaving 14 bases unmatched. Sequencing was performed on PBMCs, mostly from graft donor cells, taken 360 days after TCRalphabeta/CD19-depleted stem cell transplant. The chain links TRBV10-3 to TRBJ2-2, with 9 bases that match TRBD1. This TCR came from a male patient under 10 years old who had a stem cell transplant for acute lymphoblastic leukemia, so the T cells may come from the graft donor. CDR3 in amino acids: CAVTSQGAPGTGELFF. As DNA, the CDR3 is TGTGCCGTAACCTCACAGGGGGCGCCGGGCACCGGGGAGCTGTTTTTT.